This record covers a single TCR beta chain. The data originate from a study of blood T cell repertoires in COVID-19. The protocol was immunoSEQ multiplex PCR, while the TCRdb copy is restricted to in-frame clones and leaves out a portion. The table lists hundreds of thousands of clones, about 87% of them singletons, with approximately 1.6% in the top ten. V lost 1 base and J lost 0; bases outside the gene matches: 8. The CDR3 runs to 18 residues. Looked up from germline, CDR1 is SGHRS and CDR2 is YFSETQ. Living in under 30 US areas, the participants were between 18 and 89 years of age. Researchers sorted participants into cohorts using their self-reported clinical history. Either two negative PCRs, clearance, or symptom resolution qualified Cohort 3 donors as recovered.

The genes are TRBV5-1 and TRBJ2-3; the match to TRBD2 covers 10 bases. The source material was PBMCs or T cells enriched from blood (not recorded which). The receptor was isolated from a woman aged 45-65 years who had recovered from COVID-19. CDR3 bases: TGCGCCAGCAGCTTGTTCCTAGCGGGAGAAGGAAGCACAGATACGCAGTATTTT. It is translated as CASSLFLAGEGSTDTQYF.